The rows below give T cell receptor beta chains drawn from one sample of a study of cytomegalovirus exposure and HLA in healthy donors. The data were produced by immunoSEQ multiplex PCR, yet TCRdb's version contains in-frame clones alone and is incomplete. There are under 200,000 clones in the sample; roughly 80% occur only once, and 1% to 1.5% lies in the top ten. The material sequenced was PBMCs. All receptors derive from a man aged 45-65 years in good health and CMV-seropositive. The CDR3 runs from the conserved cysteine through the conserved F or W. The D gene is left open where the match is weak. The listing skips clone size in some rows; elsewhere it reads once, few, many or a size class.

d_call: TRBD2; j_call: TRBJ2-2; clone_size: -; v_call: TRBV19; cdr3_aa: CASNWREWGTGELFF; cdr3_nt: TGTGCCAGTAACTGGCGGGAGTGGGGCACCGGGGAGCTGTTTTTT
d_call: -; j_call: TRBJ1-2; clone_size: -; v_call: TRBV4-1; cdr3_aa: CASSQVRVDPYGYTF; cdr3_nt: TGCGCCAGCAGCCAAGTCCGGGTGGATCCCTATGGCTACACCTTC
d_call: -; j_call: TRBJ2-4; clone_size: -; v_call: TRBV10-1; cdr3_aa: CASSDQGSHIQYF; cdr3_nt: TGCGCCAGCAGTGATCAGGGGTCGCACATTCAGTACTTC
d_call: TRBD1; j_call: TRBJ2-5; clone_size: -; v_call: TRBV2; cdr3_aa: CASLPRTGVPETQYF; cdr3_nt: TGTGCCAGCCTTCCAAGGACAGGGGTTCCAGAGACCCAGTACTTC
d_call: TRBD1; j_call: TRBJ2-7; clone_size: -; v_call: TRBV5-1; cdr3_aa: CASRTGQGAVEQYF; cdr3_nt: TGCGCCAGCAGGACGGGACAGGGGGCAGTCGAGCAGTACTTC
d_call: -; j_call: TRBJ2-2; clone_size: few; v_call: TRBV2; cdr3_aa: CASSYTGELFF; cdr3_nt: TGTGCCAGCAGCTACACCGGGGAGCTGTTTTTT
d_call: -; j_call: TRBJ2-1; clone_size: -; v_call: TRBV29-1; cdr3_aa: CSEKEGNNEQFF; cdr3_nt: TGCAGCGAGAAAGAGGGAAACAATGAGCAGTTCTTC
d_call: -; j_call: TRBJ2-7; clone_size: -; v_call: TRBV5-4; cdr3_aa: CASSPGARRDYEQYF; cdr3_nt: TGTGCCAGCAGCCCCGGGGCAAGGCGGGACTACGAGCAGTACTTC
d_call: TRBD2; j_call: TRBJ2-5; clone_size: -; v_call: TRBV4-2; cdr3_aa: CASSQGSSGGETQYF; cdr3_nt: TGTGCCAGCAGCCAAGGGAGTAGCGGGGGAGAGACCCAGTACTTC
d_call: TRBD2; j_call: TRBJ2-3; clone_size: -; v_call: TRBV5-6; cdr3_aa: CASSLLAGTDTQYF; cdr3_nt: TGTGCCAGCAGCTTGCTAGCGGGCACAGATACGCAGTATTTT
d_call: TRBD1; j_call: TRBJ1-2; clone_size: -; v_call: TRBV10-3; cdr3_aa: CAIRDRNYGYTF; cdr3_nt: TGTGCCATCAGGGACAGGAACTATGGCTACACCTTC
d_call: TRBD2; j_call: TRBJ2-7; clone_size: once; v_call: TRBV2; cdr3_aa: CASSKGLAGTYEQYF; cdr3_nt: TGTGCCAGCAGTAAAGGACTAGCGGGGACCTACGAGCAGTACTTC
d_call: TRBD1; j_call: TRBJ2-5; clone_size: -; v_call: TRBV25-1; cdr3_aa: CASSAGQGEETQYF; cdr3_nt: TGTGCCAGCAGTGCAGGACAGGGGGAAGAGACCCAGTACTTC
d_call: TRBD2; j_call: TRBJ2-1; clone_size: -; v_call: TRBV29-1; cdr3_aa: CSVEGLAVYNEQFF; cdr3_nt: TGCAGCGTTGAAGGCCTAGCGGTCTACAATGAGCAGTTCTTC
d_call: TRBD1; j_call: TRBJ1-1; clone_size: -; v_call: TRBV19; cdr3_aa: CASRRGQGEAFF; cdr3_nt: TGTGCCAGTAGACGCGGACAGGGGGAAGCTTTCTTT
d_call: TRBD1; j_call: TRBJ1-4; clone_size: -; v_call: TRBV6-1; cdr3_aa: CASSESEGQGDEKLFF; cdr3_nt: TGTGCCAGCAGTGAATCCGAGGGACAGGGGGACGAAAAACTGTTTTTT
d_call: -; j_call: TRBJ2-4; clone_size: -; v_call: TRBV18; cdr3_aa: CASSPGDRNINIQYF; cdr3_nt: TGTGCCAGCTCACCGGGCGACAGAAATATAAACATTCAGTACTTC
d_call: TRBD1; j_call: TRBJ2-1; clone_size: -; v_call: TRBV7-3; cdr3_aa: CASSLKGASSDEQFF; cdr3_nt: TGTGCCAGCAGCTTAAAGGGGGCGTCCTCCGATGAGCAGTTCTTC
d_call: -; j_call: TRBJ1-1; clone_size: -; v_call: TRBV6-5; cdr3_aa: CASTGNTEAFF; cdr3_nt: TGTGCCAGCACCGGGAACACTGAAGCTTTCTTT
d_call: TRBD2; j_call: TRBJ2-1; clone_size: -; v_call: TRBV4-2; cdr3_aa: CASSHRLAGGLSYNEQFF; cdr3_nt: TGTGCCAGCAGCCACCGACTAGCGGGAGGCCTCTCCTACAATGAGCAGTTCTTC
d_call: TRBD1; j_call: TRBJ1-2; clone_size: -; v_call: TRBV2; cdr3_aa: CASSDWTGASYGYTF; cdr3_nt: TGTGCCAGCAGTGATTGGACAGGGGCCAGCTATGGCTACACCTTC
d_call: -; j_call: TRBJ1-2; clone_size: -; v_call: TRBV28; cdr3_aa: CASSSGPENGYTF; cdr3_nt: TGTGCCAGCAGTTCCGGCCCGGAGAATGGCTACACCTTC
d_call: -; j_call: TRBJ2-7; clone_size: -; v_call: TRBV4-3; cdr3_aa: CASSQRAAGGEQYF; cdr3_nt: TGCGCCAGCAGCCAGCGGGCGGCAGGCGGCGAGCAGTACTTC
d_call: -; j_call: TRBJ2-7; clone_size: -; v_call: TRBV6-5; cdr3_aa: CASSPGAYEQYF; cdr3_nt: TGTGCCAGCAGCCCCGGGGCCTACGAGCAGTACTTC
d_call: TRBD2; j_call: TRBJ2-1; clone_size: -; v_call: TRBV7-3; cdr3_aa: CASSLGSGRAFNEQFF; cdr3_nt: TGTGCCAGCAGCTTAGGGAGCGGGAGGGCCTTCAATGAGCAGTTCTTC
d_call: -; j_call: TRBJ2-1; clone_size: once; v_call: TRBV7-8; cdr3_aa: CASSLVSSGRYNEQFF; cdr3_nt: TGTGCCAGCAGCTTAGTGAGTAGCGGCCGCTACAATGAGCAGTTCTTC
d_call: -; j_call: TRBJ2-7; clone_size: -; v_call: TRBV10-1; cdr3_aa: CASSESREEQYF; cdr3_nt: TGCGCCAGCAGTGAGTCGAGAGAGGAGCAGTACTTC
d_call: TRBD1; j_call: TRBJ2-7; clone_size: few; v_call: TRBV10-3; cdr3_aa: CAINLRDRDSYEQYF; cdr3_nt: TGTGCCATCAATCTCCGGGACAGGGATTCCTACGAGCAGTACTTC
d_call: TRBD2; j_call: TRBJ2-7; clone_size: -; v_call: TRBV2; cdr3_aa: CASTPPRASGSYEQYF; cdr3_nt: TGTGCCAGCACCCCCCCCCGGGCTAGCGGCTCCTACGAGCAGTACTTC
d_call: -; j_call: TRBJ1-2; clone_size: -; v_call: TRBV25-1; cdr3_aa: CASRGASYGYTF; cdr3_nt: TGTGCCAGCCGGGGGGCCTCTTATGGCTACACCTTC
d_call: TRBD1; j_call: TRBJ2-5; clone_size: -; v_call: TRBV11-2; cdr3_aa: CASSLRTGILRETQYF; cdr3_nt: TGTGCCAGCAGCTTAAGGACAGGGATCTTAAGGGAGACCCAGTACTTC
d_call: -; j_call: TRBJ2-6; clone_size: -; v_call: TRBV29-1; cdr3_aa: CSASGGANVLTF; cdr3_nt: TGCAGCGCCTCAGGTGGGGCCAACGTCCTGACTTTC
d_call: -; j_call: TRBJ2-5; clone_size: -; v_call: TRBV5-1; cdr3_aa: CASSRRQGGFQETQYF; cdr3_nt: TGCGCCAGCAGCCGCCGGCAGGGTGGTTTCCAAGAGACCCAGTACTTC
d_call: TRBD1; j_call: TRBJ1-3; clone_size: -; v_call: TRBV6-5; cdr3_aa: CASRTTGAGNTIYF; cdr3_nt: TGTGCCAGCAGGACCACAGGGGCTGGAAACACCATATATTTT
d_call: -; j_call: TRBJ2-3; clone_size: -; v_call: TRBV30; cdr3_aa: CAWRTRTSTDTQYF; cdr3_nt: TGTGCCTGGAGAACGCGAACTAGCACAGATACGCAGTATTTT
d_call: TRBD1; j_call: TRBJ2-6; clone_size: -; v_call: TRBV9; cdr3_aa: CASSGNRGEANVLTF; cdr3_nt: TGTGCCAGCAGCGGAAACAGGGGGGAGGCCAACGTCCTGACTTTC
d_call: -; j_call: TRBJ1-6; clone_size: -; v_call: TRBV7-2; cdr3_aa: CASSSLGPAPLHF; cdr3_nt: TGTGCCAGCAGCTCGCTTGGGCCCGCACCCCTCCACTTT
d_call: -; j_call: TRBJ2-3; clone_size: -; v_call: TRBV5-4; cdr3_aa: CASSLSTSSTDTQYF; cdr3_nt: TGTGCCAGCAGCTTAAGCACTTCTAGCACAGATACGCAGTATTTT
d_call: TRBD1; j_call: TRBJ1-4; clone_size: -; v_call: TRBV4-1; cdr3_aa: CASSQFPGQRNEKLFF; cdr3_nt: TGCGCCAGCAGCCAATTCCCGGGACAGAGGAATGAAAAACTGTTTTTT
d_call: TRBD1; j_call: TRBJ2-1; clone_size: -; v_call: TRBV7-9; cdr3_aa: CASMLSGQDNEQFF; cdr3_nt: TGTGCCAGCATGTTGTCGGGACAGGACAATGAGCAGTTCTTC
d_call: -; j_call: TRBJ1-2; clone_size: -; v_call: TRBV9; cdr3_aa: CASSANRDTRDYGYTF; cdr3_nt: TGTGCCAGCAGCGCGAACCGGGACACAAGGGACTATGGCTACACCTTC
d_call: TRBD1; j_call: TRBJ1-5; clone_size: -; v_call: TRBV19; cdr3_aa: CASSRQGDSNQPQHF; cdr3_nt: TGTGCCAGCTCCCGACAGGGGGATTCCAATCAGCCCCAGCATTTT
d_call: TRBD1; j_call: TRBJ2-1; clone_size: -; v_call: TRBV5-6; cdr3_aa: CASSQIGQGTYNEQFF; cdr3_nt: TGTGCCAGCAGCCAAATTGGACAGGGTACTTACAATGAGCAGTTCTTC
d_call: TRBD1; j_call: TRBJ2-2; clone_size: -; v_call: TRBV10-2; cdr3_aa: CASSPGTGATGELFF; cdr3_nt: TGCGCCAGCAGTCCCGGGACAGGGGCAACCGGGGAGCTGTTTTTT
d_call: -; j_call: TRBJ2-3; clone_size: -; v_call: TRBV5-1; cdr3_aa: CASSLMQGISTDTQYF; cdr3_nt: TGCGCCAGCAGCTTGATGCAGGGAATTAGCACAGATACGCAGTATTTT
d_call: -; j_call: TRBJ2-1; clone_size: few; v_call: TRBV19; cdr3_aa: CATQPRLGSFYNEQFF; cdr3_nt: TGTGCCACACAGCCCCGCCTGGGGAGCTTCTACAATGAGCAGTTCTTC
d_call: -; j_call: TRBJ1-1; clone_size: -; v_call: TRBV2; cdr3_aa: CASSGTPLAFF; cdr3_nt: TGTGCCAGCAGTGGGACTCCCTTAGCTTTCTTT
d_call: TRBD1; j_call: TRBJ1-2; clone_size: -; v_call: TRBV5-4; cdr3_aa: CASSLGGTGNYGYTF; cdr3_nt: TGTGCCAGCAGCTTGGGAGGGACAGGGAACTATGGCTACACCTTC
d_call: TRBD1; j_call: TRBJ1-1; clone_size: -; v_call: TRBV27; cdr3_aa: CASSLSIRGRGAFF; cdr3_nt: TGTGCCAGCAGTTTATCGATTAGGGGGCGCGGAGCTTTCTTT
d_call: -; j_call: TRBJ2-6; clone_size: -; v_call: TRBV4-1; cdr3_aa: CASSHQGRADVSGANVLTF; cdr3_nt: TGCGCCAGCAGCCACCAGGGTAGGGCGGACGTCTCTGGGGCCAACGTCCTGACTTTC
d_call: -; j_call: TRBJ1-1; clone_size: -; v_call: TRBV5-4; cdr3_aa: CASSQTPTEAFF; cdr3_nt: TGTGCCAGCAGTCAGACGCCGACAGAAGCTTTCTTT
d_call: TRBD1; j_call: TRBJ2-2; clone_size: -; v_call: TRBV10-1; cdr3_aa: CASSETSTGGSDTGELFF; cdr3_nt: TGCGCCAGCAGTGAGACATCCACAGGGGGCTCTGACACCGGGGAGCTGTTTTTT